These 28 T cell receptor beta chains were all obtained from the same sample, sequenced in a study of T cells in Graves' hyperthyroidism and ophthalmopathy. The CDR3 regions of TCR beta were amplified from RNA transcripts. First-round RT-PCR targeting the TCR CDR3 was performed with the HTBI primer set. TCRdb reprocessed the multiplex PCR reads via MiXCR and lists one record per CDR3 protein. The table lists roughly 500,000 distinct CDR3 sequences, 46% of them singletons. Input material: peripheral blood or thyroid tissue (not recorded which). The receptors come from an adult woman with Graves' disease, either hyperthyroidism or ophthalmopathy (not recorded which).

The J gene is TRBJ2-7, the V gene TRBV27, with 7 bases matching TRBD2. The germline CDR1 and CDR2 sequences are MNHEY and SMNVEV (reference sequence). The CDR3 loop spans 12 amino acids. The ends lost 5 bases at V and 8 bases at J; junction bases unmatched: 6. CDR3 bases: TGTGCCAGCAGTCAACGGGGGGATCAGCAGTACTTC. The encoded protein is CASSQRGDQQYF.

The CDR3 reads CSARAQLSGANVLTF. CDR3 sequence (DNA): TGCAGTGCTAGAGCCCAGCTTTCTGGGGCCAACGTCCTGACTTTC. The chain recombines TRBV20-1 with TRBJ2-6; no reliable D call. The CDR3 loop spans 15 amino acids. CDR1 and CDR2 (germline): DFQATT, SNEGSKA (reference sequence). With 1 base removed from V and 1 base from J, the gap between germline ends came to 8 bases.

The chain uses TRBV28 and TRBJ2-7; D is unresolved. With 8 bases removed from V and 0 bases from J, the gap between germline ends came to 8 bases. CDR1 and CDR2 from the germline V gene are MDHEN and SYDVKM. This CDR3 spans 12 amino acids. The CDR3 is CASLLRSYEQYF. The DNA for the CDR3 is TGTGCCAGCTTATTACGCTCCTACGAGCAGTACTTC.

Here the CDR3 DNA reads TGTGCCAGCAGGGGCACGGGCGATACGCAGTATTTT. Its translation: CASRGTGDTQYF. This chain links TRBV6-5 with TRBJ2-3; D is unresolved. CDR1 and CDR2 from the germline V gene are MNHEY and SVGAGI. V gave up 6 bases and J gave up 6 bases, with 10 bases separating them. This CDR3 region has 12 residues.

The rearrangement links TRBV7-9 to TRBJ1-5; 7 bases are a match to TRBD1. From germline, CDR1 is SEHNR and CDR2 FQNEAQ (reference sequence). Trimming removed 8 bases from V and 4 bases from J; junction bases left unmatched: 8. The CDR3 consists of 14 residues. DNA for the CDR3: TGTGCCAGCGGAGAGACAGGGTGGAATCAGCCCCAGCATTTT. Translation gives CASGETGWNQPQHF.

The gene calls are TRBV7-9 and TRBJ2-2; the match to TRBD1 covers 9 bases. Per germline, CDR1 SEHNR and CDR2 FQNEAQ (reference sequence). The CDR3 runs 17 residues. With 5 bases clipped from V and 5 bases from J, the junction kept 12 bases outside the gene matches. CDR3 in amino acids: CASSLDSPGQGTGELFF. CDR3 DNA: TGTGCCAGCAGCCTGGACTCCCCAGGACAGGGGACCGGGGAGCTGTTTTTT.

The CDR3, as DNA: TGTGCCAGCAGTTCTCGGGCAATTCTAAGCTACGAGCAGTACTTC. Protein: CASSSRAILSYEQYF. The J gene is TRBJ2-7, the V gene TRBV27; D call uncertain. This CDR3 is 15 amino acids long. The ends were cut back, 4 bases at V and 3 bases at J, with 16 bases in the middle. Looked up from germline, CDR1 is MNHEY and CDR2 is SMNVEV (reference sequence).

This clonotype was recorded only once. The rearrangement uses TRBV12-3 or TRBV12-4 and TRBJ2-5, with TRBD1 as a possible D gene (6 bases). Trimming removed 3 bases at V and 5 bases at J, with 16 bases between. CDR3 length equals 15 residues. As DNA, the CDR3 is TGTGCCAGCAGTTTCCCCACCGGGACAAAGGAGACCCAGTACTTC. This gives the protein CASSFPTGTKETQYF.

J is TRBJ2-2 and V is TRBV10-3; D gene uncertain. The CDR3 is 14 residues long. The V and J ends lost 7 bases and 6 bases respectively, with 15 bases between them. Germline V gene sequence: CDR1 ENHRY, CDR2 SYGVKD. The CDR3 spells CAITELGNAGELFF. For the CDR3, the DNA is TGTGCCATCACCGAATTAGGGAATGCCGGGGAGCTGTTTTTT.

This clonotype was observed a few times. J is TRBJ2-1 and V is TRBV24-1; D remains unclear. Trimming took off 4 bases at V and 7 bases at J, with 10 bases between the two ends. Germline CDR1 KGHDR, CDR2 SFDVKD. This CDR3 contains 13 residues. CDR3 sequence: CATSDHHGNEQFF. The CDR3 nucleotides are TGTGCCACCAGTGACCATCACGGGAATGAGCAGTTCTTC.

On this clonotype itself: One junction end does not reproduce the germline sequence, and a read error may be involved. CDR3 region: CTSNLADRYTEAFF. CDR3 nucleotide sequence: TGCACCAGCAACTTGGCGGACAGGTACACTGAAGCTTTCTTT. This chain uses TRBV5-1 with TRBJ1-1, with TRBD1 matching 7 bases. Per the germline V gene, CDR1 is SGHRS and CDR2 is YFSETQ. This CDR3 is built from 14 residues.

The sample holds many counts of this clonotype. The CDR3 loop is CASSYGTTEAFF. In DNA form, the CDR3 reads TGTGCCAGCAGTTACGGGACCACTGAAGCTTTCTTT. This chain connects TRBV6-6 to TRBJ1-1; the D gene is possibly TRBD1 (5 bases). The CDR3 totals 12 residues. V lost 2 bases and J 4 bases, leaving 5 bases between the germline ends. From germline, CDR1 is MNHNY and CDR2 SVGAGI (reference sequence).

This clonotype was found a few times. V and J are TRBV20-1 and TRBJ1-1; D gene unclear. This CDR3 spans 13 amino acids. The V end lost 3 bases, the J end lost 4 bases, and 12 bases lay between the germline ends. CDR1 and CDR2 from the germline V gene are DFQATT and SNEGSKA (reference sequence). DNA of the CDR3: TGCAGTGCTAGTCCCCTGGTAGGCACTGAAGCTTTCTTT. Translation gives CSASPLVGTEAFF.

This clonotype has more than one count but fewer than ten. This chain links TRBV11-2 with TRBJ1-2; maybe TRBD1 (5 bases). From germline, CDR1 is SGHAT and CDR2 FQNNGV. V dropped 4 bases and J dropped 6 bases, with 9 bases sitting between them. The CDR3 sequence is 12 residues long. For the CDR3, the DNA is TGTGCCAGCAGCTCGGGGGTGAATGGCTACACCTTC. It encodes CASSSGVNGYTF.

This clonotype showed up many times. V and J are TRBV6-5 and TRBJ2-7; 7 positions agree with TRBD1. This CDR3 comprises 15 residues. Trimming at V came to 10 bases and at J to 5 bases, leaving 17 bases not matched to a gene. Per the germline V gene, CDR1 is MNHEY and CDR2 is SVGAGI. This CDR3 is CATTPLGGAGHEQYF. The CDR3 region has the DNA TGTGCCACGACCCCGTTAGGGGGCGCAGGGCACGAGCAGTACTTC.

With regard to this clonotype: Because the CDR3 is missing its conserved closing phenylalanine or tryptophan, this is likely a read error. The DNA is omitted, as the CDR3 cannot be located on it reliably, and the CDR3 follows TCRdb's listing. The gene calls are TRBV2 and TRBJ1-1. The CDR3 is 8 amino acids in total, end residues counted. Looked up from germline, CDR1 is SNHLY and CDR2 is FYNNEI. This CDR3 is CASSERTY.

This chain links TRBV5-1 with TRBJ2-7; 9 bases line up with TRBD1. Germline CDR1 reads SGHRS; CDR2 reads YFSETQ. The CDR3 extends over 15 amino acids. V lost 5 bases to trimming and J lost 6 bases; unmatched junction nucleotides: 12. CDR3 in DNA: TGCGCCAGCAGTTCTGAAGGACAGGGGTACGCCGAGCAGTACTTC. Translation: CASSSEGQGYAEQYF.

This chain uses TRBV7-2 with TRBJ2-5, with D tentatively TRBD1 (7 bases). Germline V gene data show CDR1 as SGHTA and CDR2 as FQGNSA. The CDR3 consists of 15 residues. V lost 1 base and J 1 base, leaving 10 bases between the germline ends. The CDR3, as DNA: TGTGCCAGCAGCTTAGAGGAGGGGGCCCAAGAGACCCAGTACTTC. Translation: CASSLEEGAQETQYF.

The chain has TRBV9 and TRBJ1-3, with D possibly being TRBD1 (5 bases). Looked up from germline, CDR1 is SGDLS and CDR2 is YYNGEE. The V end lost 3 bases, the J end lost 8 bases, and 21 bases lay between the germline ends. CDR3 length: 16 residues. CDR3 sequence (DNA): TGTGCCAGCAGCGGATCCCGGGACGGGGCCCATGACACCATATATTTT. Translated: CASSGSRDGAHDTIYF.

In DNA, the CDR3 is TGTGCCTGGAGTGGGGCTGGAGGGCTCGACGAGCAGTACTTC. It translates to CAWSGAGGLDEQYF. V is TRBV30 and J is TRBJ2-7; D is perhaps TRBD2 (6 bases). The V gene's germline CDR1 is GTSNPN and CDR2 SVGIG (reference sequence). Trimming removed 1 base from V and 5 bases from J, with 15 bases in between. The CDR3 contains 14 residues. The whole variable domain, filled in from reference TRBV30 and TRBJ2-7, reads SQTIHQWPATLVQPVGSPLSLECTVEGTSNPNLYWYRQAAGRGLQLLFYSVGIGQISSEVPQNLSASRPQDRQFILSSKKLLLSDSGFYLCAWSGAGGLDEQYFGPGTRLTVT.

This clonotype was counted ten times or more. The rearrangement links TRBV7-9 to TRBJ2-7, with 10 positions matching TRBD1. J gave up 3 bases and V 5 bases, and 10 bases lay outside the gene matches. The CDR3 loop spans 16 amino acids. Looked up from germline, CDR1 is SEHNR and CDR2 is FQNEAQ (reference sequence). CDR3 residues: CASSDWDRGYDYEQYF. The CDR3 DNA is TGTGCCAGCAGCGACTGGGACAGGGGATATGACTACGAGCAGTACTTC.

In the case of this clonotype: The junction departs from germline at one end; a sequencing error may be responsible. V and J are TRBV7-2 and TRBJ1-1, with no clear D. Germline values: CDR1 SGHTA, CDR2 FQGNSA. CDR3 length: 14 amino acids. The CDR3 reads CASSPERLNTEAFF. The CDR3 DNA is TGCGCCAGCAGCCCGGAACGGTTGAACACTGAAGCTTTCTTT.

Turning to this clonotype: At one of its ends the junction is not consistent with the germline gene, which may arise from a read error. The V call is TRBV9, the J call TRBJ1-4; tentative D call: TRBD1 (5 bases). Germline CDR1 and CDR2: SGDLS and YYNGEE. This CDR3 has 12 residues. CDR3 sequence (DNA): TGCGCCAGCAGCACAGGCGGGGGAAAACTGGTTTTT. Its protein is CASSTGGGKLVF. The whole variable domain, remainder taken from reference TRBV9 and TRBJ1-4, is DSGVTQTPKHLITATGQRVTLRCSPRSGDLSVYWYQQSLDQGLQFLIQYYNGEERAKGNILERFSAQQFPDLHSELNLSSLELGDSALYFCASSTGGGKLVFGSGTQLSVL.

The genes are TRBV5-6 and TRBJ2-6; the match to TRBD2 covers 10 bases. Germline CDR1 SGHDT, CDR2 YYEEEE. CDR3 length: 21 amino acids. V trimming: 2 bases; J trimming: 0 bases; junction bases outside the gene matches: 14. CDR3 DNA sequence: TGTGCCAGCAGCTTCAGCCCCGGGAGCGGGAGGGTGGACTCTGGGGCCAACGTCCTGACTTTC. This encodes CASSFSPGSGRVDSGANVLTF.

This sequence joins TRBV6-5 and TRBJ1-1; D perhaps matches TRBD1 (5 bases). The germline gives CDR1 MNHEY, CDR2 SVGAGI. This CDR3 has 14 residues. V lost 4 bases, J lost 1 base, and 10 bases lay in between. CDR3 nucleotides: TGTGCCAGCAGTTGGGGGGTTTGGAACACTGAAGCTTTCTTT. Protein: CASSWGVWNTEAFF.

This clonotype was observed a few times. As DNA, the CDR3 is TGTGCCAGTTATGGGCGACCGGGTCAGCCCCAGCATTTT. Residues: CASYGRPGQPQHF. The V call is TRBV6-2 or TRBV6-3, the J call TRBJ1-5; D unresolved. The germline V gene encodes CDR1 MNHEY and CDR2 SVGEGT. Trimming removed 9 bases at V and 6 bases at J, with 15 bases between. The CDR3 has 13 amino acids.

A few counts support this clonotype. The V call is TRBV2, the J call TRBJ2-2, with TRBD1 matching over 12 bases. The CDR3 runs to 16 residues. CDR1 is SNHLY, CDR2 FYNNEI, per germline. Trimming at V came to 5 bases and at J to 5 bases, leaving 6 bases not matched to a gene. CDR3 amino acids: CASSFPGQGATGELFF. The CDR3 DNA sequence: TGTGCCAGCAGTTTTCCGGGACAGGGGGCAACCGGGGAGCTGTTTTTT.

The sample holds many counts of this clonotype. The V call is TRBV15, the J call TRBJ1-1; TRBD1 matches 8 bases. Germline-derived CDR1 and CDR2 are LNHNV and YYDKDF (reference sequence). Trimming removed 5 bases from V and 1 base from J; junction bases left unmatched: 9. The CDR3 runs to 16 residues. In nucleotides, the CDR3 is TGTGCCACCAGCCCACGCCGACAGGGGTCGAACACTGAAGCTTTCTTT. This codes for CATSPRRQGSNTEAFF.